The source of this T cell receptor beta chain is a study of OX40 agonist ivuxolimab in advanced cancers. This CDR3 has 20 residues. V shed 7 bases and J 0 bases; nucleotides not matched to a gene: 18. Germline V gene lookup returns CDR1 LNHDA and CDR2 SQIVND (reference sequence). The repertoire was sequenced with immunoSEQ multiplex PCR; TCRdb's copy has only in-frame clones and lacks some. The sample lists around 66,000 clones; 75% to 90% were seen once. The source is an adult with an advanced solid tumor such as melanoma, head and neck, liver or kidney cancer. The rearrangement uses TRBV19 and TRBJ2-6; 7 bases line up with TRBD1. The input for sequencing was CD4+ or CD8+ T cells sorted from blood, taken in a trial of the OX40 agonist ivuxolimab. The DNA of the CDR3 is TGTGCCAGTAATTCCGTACGCCCGGACAGGCCGAGCTCTGGGGCCAACGTCCTGACTTTC. Translating gives CASNSVRPDRPSSGANVLTF. The variable domain in full, with the rest retrieved from reference TRBV19 and TRBJ2-6, is DGGITQSPKYLFRKEGQNVTLSCEQNLNHDAMYWYRQDPGQGLRLIYYSQIVNDFQKGDIAEGYSVSREKKESFPLTVTSAQKNPTAFYLCASNSVRPDRPSSGANVLTFGAGSRLTVL.